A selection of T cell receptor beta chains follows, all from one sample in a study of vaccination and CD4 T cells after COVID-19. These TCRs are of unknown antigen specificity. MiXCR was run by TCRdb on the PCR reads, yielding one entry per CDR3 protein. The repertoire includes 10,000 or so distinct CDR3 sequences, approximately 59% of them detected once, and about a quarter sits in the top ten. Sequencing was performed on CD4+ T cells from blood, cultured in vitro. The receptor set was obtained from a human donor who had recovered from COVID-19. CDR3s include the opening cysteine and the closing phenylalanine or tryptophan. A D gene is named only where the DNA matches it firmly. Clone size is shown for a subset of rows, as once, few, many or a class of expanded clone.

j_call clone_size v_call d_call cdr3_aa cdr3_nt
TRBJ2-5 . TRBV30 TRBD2 CAWSVGSGMVGTQTQYF TGTGCCTGGAGTGTTGGTAGCGGGATGGTAGGGACCCAGACCCAGTACTTC
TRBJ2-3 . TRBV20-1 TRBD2 CSVRPSGTTDTQYF TGCAGTGTCAGGCCTAGCGGGACTACAGATACGCAGTATTTT
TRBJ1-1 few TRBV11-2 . CASSLALRTGGLDTEAFF TGTGCCAGCAGCTTGGCCCTCCGAACGGGGGGCCTGGACACTGAAGCTTTCTTT
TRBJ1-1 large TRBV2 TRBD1 CASRGETGGTEAFF TGTGCCAGCAGGGGGGAAACAGGGGGCACTGAAGCTTTCTTT
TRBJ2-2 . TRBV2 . CASKEDREVGELFF TGTGCCAGCAAAGAAGACAGGGAGGTCGGGGAGCTGTTTTTT
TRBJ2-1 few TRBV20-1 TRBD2 CSAPWSGGVYNEQFF TGCAGTGCTCCTTGGTCCGGGGGGGTATACAATGAGCAGTTCTTC
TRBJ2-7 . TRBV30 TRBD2 CAWRRGGVYEQYF TGTGCCTGGAGGCGGGGGGGCGTTTACGAGCAGTACTTC
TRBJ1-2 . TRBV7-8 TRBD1 CASSLDRGQNYGYTF TGTGCCAGCAGCTTAGATCGGGGACAGAACTATGGCTACACCTTC
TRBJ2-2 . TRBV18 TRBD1 CASSQGTGSAGELFF TGTGCCAGCTCACAGGGGACAGGCTCCGCCGGGGAGCTGTTTTTT
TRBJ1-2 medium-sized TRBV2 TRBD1 CASSVDREGYTF TGTGCCAGCAGTGTCGACAGGGAGGGCTACACCTTC
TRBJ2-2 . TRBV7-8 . CASSSRGRESGELFF TGTGCCAGCAGCTCCCGAGGCAGGGAATCTGGGGAGCTGTTTTTT
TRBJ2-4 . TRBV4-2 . CASSLSEAAAKNIQYF TGTGCCAGCAGCCTCTCGGAGGCGGCAGCCAAAAACATTCAGTACTTC
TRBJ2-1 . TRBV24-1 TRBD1 CATSDPGGQGANEQFF TGTGCCACCAGTGACCCTGGGGGACAGGGGGCAAATGAGCAGTTCTTC
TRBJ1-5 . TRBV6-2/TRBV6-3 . CASSFQNQPQHF TGTGCCAGCAGTTTCCAAAATCAGCCCCAGCATTTT
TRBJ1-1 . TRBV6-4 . CASSATGNTEAFF TGTGCCAGCAGTGCCACGGGGAACACTGAAGCTTTCTTT
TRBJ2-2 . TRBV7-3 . CASSFKGTGELFF TGTGCCAGCAGCTTTAAGGGGACCGGGGAGCTGTTTTTT
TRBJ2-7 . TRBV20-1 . CSAKRAGLPRLEQYF TGCAGTGCAAAGAGGGCAGGACTGCCCCGGCTCGAGCAGTACTTC
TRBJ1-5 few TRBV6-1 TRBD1 CASSADRFRRPQHF TGTGCCAGCAGTGCGGACAGGTTCCGGCGGCCCCAGCATTTT
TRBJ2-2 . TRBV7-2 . CASSLSRGGGELFF TGTGCCAGCAGCTTAAGCAGGGGCGGTGGGGAGCTGTTTTTT
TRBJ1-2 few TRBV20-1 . CSASPQEANYGYTF TGCAGTGCTAGCCCACAGGAAGCTAACTATGGCTACACCTTC
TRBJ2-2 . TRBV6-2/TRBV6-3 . CASSDRHGTGELFF TGTGCCAGCAGTGACAGACACGGAACCGGGGAGCTGTTTTTT
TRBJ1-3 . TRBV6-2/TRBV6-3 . CASSTGGISGNTIYF TGTGCCAGCAGTACGGGCGGCATCTCTGGAAACACCATATATTTT
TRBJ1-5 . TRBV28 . CASSYPNRVRSNQPQHF TGTGCCAGCAGTTATCCCAACAGGGTTAGGAGCAATCAGCCCCAGCATTTT
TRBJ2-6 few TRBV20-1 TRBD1 CSARSGTGGTGANVLTF TGCAGTGCTAGATCCGGGACAGGGGGTACCGGGGCCAACGTCCTGACTTTC
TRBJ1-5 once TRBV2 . CASSVRENQPQHF TGTGCCAGCAGTGTGCGGGAGAATCAGCCCCAGCATTTT
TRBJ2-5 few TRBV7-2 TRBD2 CASSLEPAGGETQYF TGTGCCAGCAGCTTAGAGCCAGCGGGGGGGGAGACCCAGTACTTC
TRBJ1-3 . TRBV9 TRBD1 CASSQGTDGNTIYF TGTGCCAGCAGCCAGGGGACAGACGGAAACACCATATATTTT
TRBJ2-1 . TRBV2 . CASNRDTKPNEQFF TGTGCCAGCAACCGGGACACAAAACCTAATGAGCAGTTCTTC
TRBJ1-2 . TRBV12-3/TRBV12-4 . CASSFRSTSRGGYTF TGTGCCAGCAGTTTTAGGTCGACGTCCCGGGGTGGCTACACCTTC
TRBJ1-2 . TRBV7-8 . CASSLTQGRYGYTF TGTGCCAGCAGCTTAACGCAGGGCCGATATGGCTACACCTTC
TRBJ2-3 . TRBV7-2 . CASSQATDTQYF TGTGCCAGCAGCCAGGCCACAGATACGCAGTATTTT
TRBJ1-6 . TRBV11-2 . CASSLEGGHSPLHF TGTGCCAGCAGCTTAGAGGGGGGGCACTCACCCCTCCACTTT
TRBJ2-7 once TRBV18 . CASSTGQGYYEQYF TGTGCCAGCTCGACGGGGCAGGGCTACTACGAGCAGTACTTC
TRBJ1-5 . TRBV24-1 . CATSDFGVRSNQPQHF TGTGCCACCAGTGATTTCGGAGTACGGAGCAATCAGCCCCAGCATTTT
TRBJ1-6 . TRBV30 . CAWKGQSSYNSPLHF TGTGCCTGGAAAGGACAGAGCTCCTATAATTCACCCCTCCACTTT